A single sample is the source of the 17 T cell receptor beta chains below, sequenced in a study of blood T cell repertoires in COVID-19. TCRdb's table, derived via immunoSEQ multiplex PCR, lists solely in-frame clones and lacks some. The sample shows 150,000 to 200,000 clones, more than 75% of them seen only once. Material for sequencing was PBMCs or T cells enriched from blood (not recorded which). All receptors derive from a man aged 35-49 years who had recovered from COVID-19.

V and J are TRBV7-3 and TRBJ2-7; 9 positions match TRBD1. The CDR3 totals 15 residues. The V gene's germline CDR1 is SGHTA and CDR2 FQGTGA. Unmatched junction bases numbered 5, after V lost 5 bases and J lost 0 bases. Here the CDR3 reads CASSVGTGSSYEQYF. CDR3 in DNA: TGTGCCAGCAGCGTAGGGACAGGGAGCTCCTACGAGCAGTACTTC.

This clone was picked up a small number of times. This chain joins TRBV18 and TRBJ1-2; 7 bases are a match to TRBD1. The CDR3 sequence is 16 residues long. The ends lost 0 bases at V and 8 bases at J; junction bases unmatched: 12. Germline V gene sequence: CDR1 KGHSH, CDR2 LQKENI. The CDR3 loop reads CASSPPANRVGGGYTF. In DNA form, the CDR3 reads TGTGCCAGCTCACCACCGGCCAACAGGGTAGGGGGCGGCTACACCTTC. The entire variable domain, with the rest obtained from reference TRBV18 and TRBJ1-2, is as follows: NAGVMQNPRHLVRRRGQEARLRCSPMKGHSHVYWYRQLPEEGLKFMVYLQKENIIDESGMPKERFSAEFPKEGPSILRIQQVVRGDSAAYFCASSPPANRVGGGYTFGSGTRLTVV.

The V and J genes are TRBV2 and TRBJ2-3; 12 nucleotides line up with TRBD1. Germline V gives CDR1 SNHLY, CDR2 FYNNEI. The CDR3 covers 15 residues. J gave up 4 bases and V 8 bases, and 7 bases lay outside the gene matches. CDR3: CASQTGTGGSDTQYF. The CDR3 DNA reads TGTGCCAGCCAAACCGGGACAGGGGGCTCAGATACGCAGTATTTT.

The V and J genes are TRBV3-1 (or the pseudogene TRBV3-2) and TRBJ1-2, with D possibly TRBD1 on 5 matching bases. CDR1 LGHDT and CDR2 YNNKEL come from the germline V gene (reference sequence). Trimming shortened V by 6 bases and J by 7 bases, and 18 bases separated the two germline ends. The CDR3 loop spans 14 amino acids. As DNA, the CDR3 is TGTGCCAGCAGTACGGAAACCAGGGCTCGTGGCTACACCTTC. Translation gives CASSTETRARGYTF.

The rearrangement uses TRBV28 and TRBJ1-2, with D unclear. The CDR3 spans 11 residues. In germline, CDR1 is MDHEN, CDR2 SYDVKM. V gave up 10 bases and J gave up 4 bases, with 10 bases separating them. The CDR3 region has the DNA TGTGCCACCTCAACGGGCTATGGCTACACCTTC. Protein product: CATSTGYGYTF.

This chain uses TRBV30 with TRBJ2-3, with D perhaps matching TRBD1 (6 bases). The CDR3 spans 15 residues. Germline V CDR1 and CDR2: GTSNPN, SVGIG (reference sequence). Trimming cost V 3 bases and J 5 bases, with 18 bases left between them. The CDR3 DNA is TGTGCCTGGAGCGCCAGGGGATTCCTCGGAGATACGCAGTATTTT. Amino acid sequence: CAWSARGFLGDTQYF.

The V gene is TRBV19, the J gene TRBJ2-2; 14 nucleotides agree with TRBD2. The CDR3 loop spans 17 amino acids. V was clipped by 5 bases and J by 3 bases; unmatched bases: 5. CDR1 LNHDA and CDR2 SQIVND come from the germline V gene (reference sequence). CDR3 nucleotides: TGTGCCAGTAGTGGCAGACTAGCGGGGGGGGACACCGGGGAGCTGTTTTTT. Amino acids: CASSGRLAGGDTGELFF.

This chain uses TRBV5-1 with TRBJ2-2, with D possibly TRBD2 on 6 matching bases. This CDR3 region has 16 residues. Trimming took off 5 bases at V and 0 bases at J, with 14 bases between the two ends. CDR1 SGHRS and CDR2 YFSETQ come from the germline V gene. Written as DNA, the CDR3 is TGCGCCAGCAGATCTAGCGCCCTCCCGAACACCGGGGAGCTGTTTTTT. It is translated as CASRSSALPNTGELFF.

The chain combines TRBV19 with TRBJ1-2; D not certain. Between the trimmed V and J ends, which lost 7 bases and 2 bases, there was a span of 8 bases. Germline CDR1 reads LNHDA; CDR2 reads SQIVND (reference sequence). CDR3 length: 12 amino acids. As DNA, the CDR3 is TGTGCCAGTAACAGCCTCAACTATGGCTACACCTTC. This encodes CASNSLNYGYTF.

The gene calls are TRBV7-9 and TRBJ2-5, with D maybe TRBD1 (5 bases). The CDR3 is made up of 16 amino acids. CDR1 and CDR2 (germline): SEHNR, FQNEAQ (reference sequence). V lost 6 bases to trimming and J lost 4 bases, with 21 bases between them. CDR3 region: CASSYTRTIKIETQYF. The CDR3 nucleotides are TGTGCCAGCAGTTATACACGGACAATCAAAATAGAGACCCAGTACTTC. The whole variable domain, filled in from reference TRBV7-9 and TRBJ2-5, reads DTGVSQNPRHKITKRGQNVTFRCDPISEHNRLYWYRQTLGQGPEFLTYFQNEAQLEKSRLLSDRFSAERPKGSFSTLEIQRTEQGDSAMYLCASSYTRTIKIETQYFGPGTRLLVL.

The chain joins TRBV5-1 to TRBJ2-7, with 7 bases lining up with TRBD2. Trimming at V came to 4 bases and at J to 5 bases, leaving 15 bases not matched to a gene. The CDR3 runs to 16 residues. The germline CDR1 and CDR2 sequences are SGHRS and YFSETQ. CDR3 residues: CASSDAFTGTTDEQYF. The DNA of the CDR3 is TGCGCCAGCAGCGACGCCTTTACCGGGACTACGGACGAGCAGTACTTC.

This chain connects TRBV2 to TRBJ1-2, with TRBD1 as a possible D gene (5 bases). Germline V gene lookup returns CDR1 SNHLY and CDR2 FYNNEI. The CDR3 runs 16 residues. Trimming pared 6 bases from V and 1 base from J, leaving 18 bases between. Here the CDR3 reads CASREDWDSINYGYTF. The CDR3 DNA reads TGTGCCAGCAGGGAGGATTGGGACTCAATTAACTATGGCTACACCTTC. Using reference TRBV2 and TRBJ1-2 for the parts outside the CDR3, the full variable domain is EPEVTQTPSHQVTQMGQEVILRCVPISNHLYFYWYRQILGQKVEFLVSFYNNEISEKSEIFDDQFSVERPDGSNFTLKIRSTKLEDSAMYFCASREDWDSINYGYTFGSGTRLTVV.

V is TRBV5-1 and J is TRBJ1-1; TRBD1 agrees at 10 bases. Germline V CDR1 and CDR2: SGHRS, YFSETQ. There are 14 residues in the CDR3. Trimming removed 4 bases from V and 3 bases from J; junction bases left unmatched: 3. DNA of the CDR3: TGCGCCAGCAGCGCGGACAGGGGGGACACTGAAGCTTTCTTT. Encoded protein: CASSADRGDTEAFF.

Only a few counts were recorded for this clone. The rearrangement uses TRBV6-5 and TRBJ2-7, with 7 positions matching TRBD1. Trimming removed 0 bases from V and 2 bases from J; junction bases left unmatched: 1. Germline V CDR1 and CDR2: MNHEY, SVGAGI. CDR3 length: 14 residues. CDR3 nucleotide sequence: TGTGCCAGCAGTTACTCCCAGGGGGCCTACGAGCAGTACTTC. Its protein is CASSYSQGAYEQYF.

The chain uses TRBV5-1 and TRBJ2-2; no clear D gene. This CDR3 contains 14 residues. Germline V CDR1 and CDR2: SGHRS, YFSETQ. V shed 2 bases and J shed 4 bases, with 9 bases lying between them. CDR3 nucleotide sequence: TGCGCCAGCAGCTTATCAGGTCCCACCGGGGAGCTGTTTTTT. This sequence encodes CASSLSGPTGELFF.

CDR3 sequence reads: CASSLARNQPQHF. CDR3 bases: TGTGCCAGCAGCTTGGCCCGGAATCAGCCCCAGCATTTT. The V and J genes are TRBV5-6 and TRBJ1-5; no reliable D call. This CDR3 has 13 amino acids. Germline loops: CDR1 SGHDT, CDR2 YYEEEE. Trimming shortened V by 0 bases and J by 4 bases, and 5 bases separated the two germline ends.

The chain employs TRBV6-1 and TRBJ1-5, with TRBD1 matching 7 bases. CDR1 and CDR2 (germline): MNHNS, SASEGT. V was pared by 0 bases and J by 2 bases, with 13 bases of the junction left unmatched. This CDR3 is built from 19 residues. The CDR3 loop reads CASSEALRGRRVGNQPQHF. In nucleotides, the CDR3 is TGTGCCAGCAGTGAAGCATTAAGGGGGCGCCGGGTGGGCAATCAGCCCCAGCATTTT.